This T cell receptor (beta chain) is drawn from a study of OX40 agonist ivuxolimab in advanced cancers. Germline-derived CDR1 and CDR2 are LGHNA and YSLEER. V lost 3 bases and J lost 7; bases outside the gene matches: 6. The CDR3 has 15 residues. This table comes from immunoSEQ multiplex PCR, and its TCRdb copy is limited to in-frame clones, with some not included. The table lists 75,000 to 100,000 clones, 84% of them singletons. The rearrangement uses TRBV4-3 and TRBJ2-1; 10 nucleotides agree with TRBD1. The sequenced sample was CD4+ or CD8+ T cells sorted from blood, obtained in a trial of the OX40 agonist ivuxolimab. This sequence was found in an adult with an advanced solid tumor such as melanoma, head and neck, liver or kidney cancer. Written as DNA, the CDR3 is TGCGCCAGCAGCCAGTCCCGGGACAGGGGAAATGAGCAGTTCTTC. The encoded protein is CASSQSRDRGNEQFF.